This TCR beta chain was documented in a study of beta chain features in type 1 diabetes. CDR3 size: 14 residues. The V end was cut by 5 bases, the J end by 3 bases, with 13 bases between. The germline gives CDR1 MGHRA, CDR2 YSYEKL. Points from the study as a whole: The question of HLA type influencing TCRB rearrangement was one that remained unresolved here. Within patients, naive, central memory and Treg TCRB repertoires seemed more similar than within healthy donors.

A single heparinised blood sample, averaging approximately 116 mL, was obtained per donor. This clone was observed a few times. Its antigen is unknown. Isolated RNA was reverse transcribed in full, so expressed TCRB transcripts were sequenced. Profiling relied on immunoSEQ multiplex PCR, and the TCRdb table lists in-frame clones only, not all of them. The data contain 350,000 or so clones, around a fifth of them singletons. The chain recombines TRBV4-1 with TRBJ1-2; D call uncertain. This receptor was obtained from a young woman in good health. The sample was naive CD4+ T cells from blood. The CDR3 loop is CASSYPGGHYGYTF. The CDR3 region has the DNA TGCGCCAGCAGCTATCCGGGAGGGCACTATGGCTACACCTTC.